What follows is one TCR beta chain and its context. V shed 4 bases and J shed 5 bases, with 12 bases lying between them. This CDR3 is built from 13 residues. The germline gives CDR1 SGHRS, CDR2 YFSETQ. Clones were sequenced by immunoSEQ multiplex PCR, and TCRdb holds only the in-frame ones, with some missing. The sample consists of around 90,000 clones, approximately 89% of them appearing once. The entry originates in a study of control samples from healthy donors and cancer patients. The clonotype was recovered from a young man in good health. This chain links TRBV5-1 with TRBJ1-2; D gene unclear. The sample taken for sequencing was blood. CDR3 coding DNA: TGCGCCAGCAGCCCCGGGGTATCATATGGCTACACCTTC. As protein: CASSPGVSYGYTF. Complete variable domain (other parts from reference TRBV5-1 and TRBJ1-2): KAGVTQTPRYLIKTRGQQVTLSCSPISGHRSVSWYQQTPGQGLQFLFEYFSETQRNKGNFPGRFSGRQFSNSRSEMNVSTLELGDSALYLCASSPGVSYGYTFGSGTRLTVV.